Following are 26 T cell receptor beta chains from one sample sequenced in a study of identical twins. TCRdb reprocessed the 5' RACE reads with MiXCR, giving one entry per CDR3 protein. The data hold nearly 900,000 distinct CDR3 sequences, with 12% observed a single time. The same sample was also used in a study of yellow fever vaccine responses in identical twins.

Sequencing was carried out using PBMCs. The receptors originated from a woman aged 18-29 years in good health.

A few counts support this clonotype. The V call is TRBV10-3, the J call TRBJ2-5; the match to TRBD1 covers 9 bases. V was clipped by 6 bases and J by 3 bases; unmatched bases: 8. Germline CDR1 ENHRY, CDR2 SYGVKD. The CDR3 covers 15 residues. This CDR3 reads CAISPSGDREETQYF. DNA of the CDR3: TGTGCCATCAGCCCGTCAGGGGACAGGGAAGAGACCCAGTACTTC.

J is TRBJ1-1 and V is TRBV7-2; weak D call: TRBD1 (5 bases). V lost 2 bases, J lost 0 bases, and 13 bases lay in between. Germline V gene data show CDR1 as SGHTA and CDR2 as FQGNSA. The CDR3 runs to 16 residues. CDR3 sequence (DNA): TGTGCCAGCAGCTTACGGGGGAGGCGGGTGAACACTGAAGCTTTCTTT. Translating gives CASSLRGRRVNTEAFF.

There are many counts of this clonotype. This chain joins TRBV10-3 and TRBJ2-1; D not certain. Germline loops: CDR1 ENHRY, CDR2 SYGVKD. This CDR3 is built from 16 residues. Trimming pared 4 bases from V and 4 bases from J, leaving 17 bases between. This CDR3 is CAISARTYEGYNEQFF. DNA of the CDR3: TGTGCCATCAGTGCGCGGACGTACGAAGGGTACAATGAGCAGTTCTTC.

This clonotype was detected ten times or more. The chain uses TRBV20-1 and TRBJ2-1, with 10 bases matching TRBD1. The CDR3 sequence is 14 residues long. The germline V gene has CDR1 DFQATT and CDR2 SNEGSKA (reference sequence). V lost 1 base to trimming and J lost 7 bases; unmatched junction nucleotides: 4. CDR3: CSARGQGARNEQFF. Here the CDR3 DNA reads TGCAGTGCTAGAGGACAGGGGGCGCGGAATGAGCAGTTCTTC.

V and J are TRBV3-1 and TRBJ2-7; D is unresolved. The V gene's germline CDR1 is LGHDT and CDR2 YNNKEL (reference sequence). The CDR3 runs to 16 residues. The V end lost 0 bases, the J end lost 2 bases, and 14 bases lay between the germline ends. CDR3 protein: CASSQEGPLSAYEQYF. CDR3 nucleotides: TGTGCCAGCAGCCAAGAAGGACCATTGTCGGCCTACGAGCAGTACTTC.

This clonotype has a handful of counts. The chain links TRBV12-3 or TRBV12-4 to TRBJ2-5; no clear D gene. This CDR3 contains 11 residues. Trimming left V 7 bases short and J 1 base short, with 4 bases between. The CDR3 here is CASKGQETQYF. The CDR3 nucleotides are TGTGCCAGCAAGGGCCAAGAGACCCAGTACTTC.

This clonotype was counted between two and nine times. The V and J genes are TRBV24-1 and TRBJ1-5; a possible D gene is TRBD1 (5 bases). Trimming stripped 6 bases from V and 1 base from J, with 9 bases between. CDR3 length: 14 amino acids. Looked up from germline, CDR1 is KGHDR and CDR2 is SFDVKD. The CDR3 loop is CATSIGVSNQPQHF. The CDR3 DNA reads TGTGCCACCAGTATAGGGGTAAGCAATCAGCCCCAGCATTTT.

This clonotype was recorded only once. This sequence joins TRBV5-1 and TRBJ2-6; 9 bases align to TRBD2. The CDR3 length is 19 residues. V lost 0 bases to trimming and J lost 0 bases; unmatched junction nucleotides: 7. Looked up from germline, CDR1 is SGHRS and CDR2 is YFSETQ. For the CDR3, the DNA is TGCGCCAGCAGCTTGGTTGGGCCTAGCGGGGCCTCTGGGGCCAACGTCCTGACTTTC. Protein product: CASSLVGPSGASGANVLTF.

The chain has TRBV20-1 and TRBJ2-7, with 7 nucleotides matching TRBD2. V gave up 5 bases and J gave up 3 bases; unmatched junction bases: 10. CDR3 length: 14 amino acids. CDR1 and CDR2 from the germline V gene are DFQATT and SNEGSKA (reference sequence). The CDR3 nucleotides are TGCAGTGCTGGAACTAGCGAATCAGACTACGAGCAGTACTTC. Encoded protein: CSAGTSESDYEQYF.

In its sample, this clonotype was seen a few times. The chain couples TRBV28 to TRBJ1-1; tentatively, D is TRBD1 (6 bases). The V end was cut by 3 bases, the J end by 1 base, with 15 bases between. The CDR3 extends over 16 amino acids. The germline gives CDR1 MDHEN, CDR2 SYDVKM. CDR3 nucleotide sequence: TGTGCCAGCAGTTTGGAGACAGGACGGGAGAACACTGAAGCTTTCTTT. Translation gives CASSLETGRENTEAFF.

This clonotype was seen many times. The V call is TRBV5-1, the J call TRBJ1-1; no reliable D call. The ends were cut back, 3 bases at V and 0 bases at J, with 9 bases in the middle. The CDR3 extends over 14 amino acids. Germline V gene lookup returns CDR1 SGHRS and CDR2 YFSETQ. The CDR3 coding sequence is TGCGCCAGCAGCTCTAGCTCAGTGAACACTGAAGCTTTCTTT. Its protein product is CASSSSSVNTEAFF. Based on the CDR3 plus reference TRBV5-1 and TRBJ1-1, the full variable domain is KAGVTQTPRYLIKTRGQQVTLSCSPISGHRSVSWYQQTPGQGLQFLFEYFSETQRNKGNFPGRFSGRQFSNSRSEMNVSTLELGDSALYLCASSSSSVNTEAFFGQGTRLTVV.

The chain couples TRBV12-3 or TRBV12-4 to TRBJ2-1; 7 positions match TRBD1. This CDR3 is built from 15 residues. Germline trimming cut 6 bases from V and 4 bases from J; bases unmatched to any gene: 9. In nucleotides, the CDR3 is TGTGCCAGCAGCGAACAGGGGACAGATTACAATGAGCAGTTCTTC. Translating it yields CASSEQGTDYNEQFF.

This clonotype was recorded many times. The chain combines TRBV4-1 with TRBJ2-1, with TRBD2 identical over 14 bases. J lost 0 bases, V lost 0 bases, and 1 base had no gene match. CDR1 is MGHRA and CDR2 is YSYEKL in the germline V gene. CDR3 size: 18 residues. The DNA for the CDR3 is TGCGCCAGCAGCCAAGAGGGACTAGCGGGAGCCTCCTACAATGAGCAGTTCTTC. The encoded protein is CASSQEGLAGASYNEQFF.

This clonotype was found a few times. The chain employs TRBV5-1 and TRBJ2-7; possible D gene TRBD1, 6 bases. CDR3 size: 16 residues. The V end lost 0 bases, the J end lost 0 bases, and 13 bases lay between the germline ends. In germline, CDR1 is SGHRS, CDR2 YFSETQ. Here the CDR3 reads CASSLEGGRASYEQYF. The CDR3 nucleotides are TGCGCCAGCAGCTTGGAAGGGGGAAGGGCCTCCTACGAGCAGTACTTC.

This clonotype occurred once. J is TRBJ2-3 and V is TRBV28; TRBD1 or TRBD2 may be the D gene (5 bases each). Trimming removed 6 bases at V and 2 bases at J, with 15 bases between. In germline, CDR1 is MDHEN, CDR2 SYDVKM. The CDR3 runs 15 residues. DNA of the CDR3: TGTGCCAGCAGAACATATACCGGGGCCACAGATACGCAGTATTTT. Translation: CASRTYTGATDTQYF.

J is TRBJ2-1 and V is TRBV12-3 or TRBV12-4; D is possibly TRBD1 (7 bases). The CDR3 contains 15 residues. V dropped 3 bases and J dropped 8 bases, with 17 bases sitting between them. CDR3 bases: TGTGCCAGCAGTTTGGGGGGACAGCCACACGATGAGCAGTTCTTC. Its protein product is CASSLGGQPHDEQFF.

This clonotype has ten or more counts. This sequence joins TRBV12-3 or TRBV12-4 and TRBJ2-1; 7 nucleotides match TRBD2. After removal of 7 bases from V and 12 bases from J, the junction contained 12 bases not matched to a gene. The CDR3 runs 13 residues. The CDR3 nucleotides read TGTGCCAGCACCAATAGGGCGGGAGAATGGCAGTTCTTC. Its protein is CASTNRAGEWQFF.

This chain uses TRBV5-1 with TRBJ1-6; 8 nucleotides agree with TRBD1. Germline V lookup: CDR1 SGHRS, CDR2 YFSETQ. The CDR3 is 16 residues long. The trim removed 2 bases at V and 9 bases at J, leaving 10 bases unmatched. The CDR3 loop reads CASSFTGQGSSSPLHF. CDR3 bases: TGCGCCAGCAGCTTCACCGGACAGGGTAGTAGTTCACCCCTCCACTTT.

This chain links TRBV5-1 with TRBJ2-1, with a tentative D call TRBD2 (6 bases). The CDR3 extends over 14 amino acids. CDR1 and CDR2 (germline): SGHRS, YFSETQ. The V gene lost 5 bases and the J gene lost 2 bases, with 11 bases spanning the gap. The CDR3, as DNA: TGCGCCAGCAGGGAGGGAGTCCCCTACAATGAGCAGTTCTTC. It is translated as CASREGVPYNEQFF.

This clonotype was seen ten or more times. The chain links TRBV28 to TRBJ2-3; the D gene is possibly TRBD1 (5 bases). The CDR3 spans 15 residues. Germline CDR1 MDHEN, CDR2 SYDVKM. V lost 5 bases to trimming and J lost 4 bases, with 16 bases between them. CDR3 bases: TGTGCCAGCAGTAGACTGTCAGGGTTCGCAGATACGCAGTATTTT. This gives the protein CASSRLSGFADTQYF.

This clonotype was detected many times. The rearrangement links TRBV12-3 or TRBV12-4 to TRBJ2-2, with D possibly called TRBD1 or TRBD2 (5 bases each). This CDR3 region has 13 residues. With 3 bases removed from V and 4 bases from J, the gap between germline ends came to 6 bases. CDR3 sequence (DNA): TGTGCCAGCAGTTTTGGGGGCACCGGGGAGCTGTTTTTT. The encoded protein is CASSFGGTGELFF.

The V call is TRBV20-1, the J call TRBJ2-3; possibly TRBD1 for D (6 bases). The CDR3 spans 16 residues. The ends were cut back, 0 bases at V and 6 bases at J, with 19 bases in the middle. Germline loops: CDR1 DFQATT, CDR2 SNEGSKA (reference sequence). CDR3 bases: TGCAGTGCTAGAGATTGGGGGCCGGTATGGGCCGATACGCAGTATTTT. Translated: CSARDWGPVWADTQYF.

The V and J genes are TRBV6-5 and TRBJ2-6; unclear D gene. This CDR3 comprises 16 residues. V lost 4 bases and J 0 bases, leaving 10 bases between the germline ends. Germline V gene data show CDR1 as MNHEY and CDR2 as SVGAGI. The CDR3 nucleotides are TGTGCCAGCAGTTCCTACAGCACCTCTGGGGCCAACGTCCTGACTTTC. Translated: CASSSYSTSGANVLTF.

The sample holds a few counts of this clonotype. The V call is TRBV20-1, the J call TRBJ1-5, with D unclear. Germline-derived CDR1 and CDR2 are DFQATT and SNEGSKA (reference sequence). This CDR3 contains 13 residues. V dropped 0 bases and J dropped 5 bases, with 8 bases sitting between them. CDR3 DNA: TGCAGTGCTAGAGATGGGGAGCATCAGCCCCAGCATTTT. This translates into CSARDGEHQPQHF.

This chain joins TRBV4-1 and TRBJ2-5, with a tentative D call TRBD2 (6 bases). CDR3 size: 16 residues. The germline CDR1 and CDR2 sequences are MGHRA and YSYEKL. The V gene lost 1 base and the J gene lost 1 base, with 13 bases spanning the gap. CDR3 nucleotide sequence: TGCGCCAGCAGCCAAGGAAACGGCGGGACCCAAGAGACCCAGTACTTC. Amino acids: CASSQGNGGTQETQYF.

This clonotype was seen only a few times. This chain connects TRBV6-1 to TRBJ2-1, with 9 bases lining up with TRBD1. The J segment lost 9 bases and the V segment lost 7 bases, leaving 19 bases of the junction unmatched. Per the germline V gene, CDR1 is MNHNS and CDR2 is SASEGT. The CDR3 is made up of 17 amino acids. The CDR3 DNA reads TGTGCCAGCAACGAAGGACCGGGACAGGGCTTATATAGTGAGCAGTTCTTC. Protein product: CASNEGPGQGLYSEQFF.